These T cell receptor beta chains were read from a single sample in a study of blood T cells in healthy people across ages. TCRdb fed the 5' RACE reads into MiXCR, producing one record per CDR3 protein. Of 1.5 million to 2 million distinct CDR3 sequences detected, 28% appear once; the ten largest clones hold about 7.7%. Sequences were obtained from blood. The source of these receptors is a woman under 40 in good health. The CDR3 runs from the conserved cysteine through the conserved F or W. The D gene is left open where the match is weak. The size entry is marked missing in some rows and otherwise reads once, few, many or a size class.

V	D	J	size	DNA	CDR3
TRBV10-3	TRBD2	TRBJ2-7	.	TGTGCCATCAGAGACTCTAGCGGGAGTGACGAGCAGTACTTC	CAIRDSSGSDEQYF
TRBV18	TRBD1	TRBJ2-7	many	TGTGCCAGCTCCCCAGGGACAGCCTCCCACGAGCAGTACTTC	CASSPGTASHEQYF
TRBV16	.	TRBJ2-4	few	TGTGCCAGCAGCCTACGACTTACTGAGCAGTACTTC	CASSLRLTEQYF
TRBV7-2	.	TRBJ2-3	once	TGTGCCGGCAGCTTCGAAGCTTTCACGCAGTATTTT	CAGSFEAFTQYF
TRBV27	TRBD2	TRBJ2-3	.	TGTGCCAGCAGTCCAGCGGGAACAGATACGCAGTATTTT	CASSPAGTDTQYF
TRBV5-5	.	TRBJ1-5	few	TGTGCCAGCGCGGTGGACGGGCATCAGCCCCAGCATTTT	CASAVDGHQPQHF
TRBV27	.	TRBJ2-7	many	TGTGCCAGCAGTGGCCCTCTAACAGTCACAGAGCAGTACTTC	CASSGPLTVTEQYF
TRBV20-1	.	TRBJ1-5	.	TGCAGTGCTAGAGATGTCGTATCGTGGGTCGATCAGCCCCAGCATTTT	CSARDVVSWVDQPQHF
TRBV12-3/TRBV12-4	.	TRBJ1-5	.	TGTGCCAGCAGTTTCGGGGGGGCTGTTCAGCCCCAGCATTTT	CASSFGGAVQPQHF
TRBV7-9	.	TRBJ2-5	.	TGTGCCAGCAGCTTACCTTGGGGTGCCGAAGAGACCCAGTACTTC	CASSLPWGAEETQYF
TRBV6-2/TRBV6-3	.	TRBJ2-3	.	TGTGCCAGCAGTTACGGGGCTAGCACCCTCGATACGCAGTATTTT	CASSYGASTLDTQYF
TRBV20-1	TRBD1	TRBJ2-7	many	TGCAGTGCTAGGGGACAGGGAGAATCCTACGAGCAGTACTTC	CSARGQGESYEQYF
TRBV5-1	TRBD2	TRBJ2-1	many	TGCGCCAGCAGCTTGATGAGCGGGGGGAATGAGCAGTTCTTC	CASSLMSGGNEQFF
TRBV18	.	TRBJ2-4	.	TGTGCCAGCTCAATGGGTCAGATACCAGCCAAAAACATTCAGTACTTC	CASSMGQIPAKNIQYF